Given below is one T cell receptor beta chain in context. This entry comes from a study of blood T cell repertoires in COVID-19. Repertoires were generated with immunoSEQ multiplex PCR, while TCRdb's copy carries only in-frame clones and drops some. This table holds some 29,000 clones, under 80% found once. Sequencing used peripheral blood. This TCR derives from a man between 65 and 80 years old with acute or convalescent COVID-19.

This CDR3 reads CASSQVPFRGGQSNPTDTQYF. CDR3 sequence (DNA): TGTGCCAGCAGCCAAGTCCCCTTTAGGGGGGGCCAAAGTAATCCCACAGATACGCAGTATTTT. The chain links TRBV4-2 to TRBJ2-3; tentatively, D is TRBD2 (7 bases). This CDR3 spans 21 amino acids. CDR1 and CDR2 from the germline V gene are LGHNA and YNFKEQ. V dropped 1 base and J dropped 2 bases, with 28 bases sitting between them.